These 21 T cell receptor beta chains came from one sample sequenced in a study of T cells expressing NK-cell markers. TCRdb reprocessed the 5' RACE reads and keeps a single row for each CDR3 protein, giving no DNA. The sample totals roughly 160,000 distinct CDR3 sequences. Sequencing used blood T cells: a sorted CD56 or NKG2C T cell subset, CD4+ or CD8+ T cells, or bulk PBMC T cells (not recorded which). The receptors stem from a woman aged 18 to 75 in good health.

The V and J genes are TRBV12-3 or TRBV12-4 and TRBJ1-6. The CDR3 spans 13 residues. The CDR3 loop is CASSDGGRAPLHF.

The J gene is TRBJ2-7, the V gene TRBV6-5; TCRdb calls TRBD1, which cannot be checked without DNA. The CDR3 consists of 15 residues. The germline V gene has CDR1 MNHEY and CDR2 SVGAGI. This chain's CDR3 is CASSYSRQGTDEQYF.

This sequence joins TRBV20-1 and TRBJ2-5. CDR3 size: 14 residues. Germline CDR1 is DFQATT and CDR2 is SNEGSKA (reference sequence). CDR3 sequence: CSAPNSVLFETQYF.

The chain carries TRBV6-5 and TRBJ2-1; the TRBD2 assignment by TCRdb is unverifiable without DNA. The germline V gene has CDR1 MNHEY and CDR2 SVGAGI. This CDR3 contains 16 residues. CDR3: CASSYSPAGRNNEQFF.

V usage is TRBV20-1 and J usage is TRBJ1-2; TCRdb calls TRBD1, which cannot be checked without DNA. Germline loops: CDR1 DFQATT, CDR2 SNEGSKA (reference sequence). This CDR3 has 13 residues. This CDR3 is CSAGTGVLGGYTF.

V usage is TRBV10-3 and J usage is TRBJ2-6. In germline, CDR1 is ENHRY, CDR2 SYGVKD. This CDR3 has 17 amino acids. Here the CDR3 reads CAISDSGWSSGANVLTF.

The chain has TRBV27 and TRBJ1-1. Per the germline V gene, CDR1 is MNHEY and CDR2 is SMNVEV (reference sequence). This CDR3 is built from 12 residues. CDR3 loop: CASSLATGEAFF.

The CDR3 here is CASSIEQGSPLHF. The V and J genes are TRBV7-8 and TRBJ1-6; TCRdb's D call, TRBD1, is unchecked because there is no DNA. The CDR3 has 13 amino acids. CDR1 and CDR2 (germline): SGHVS, FQNEAQ.

The J gene is TRBJ2-7, the V gene TRBV20-1; TCRdb calls TRBD2, which cannot be checked without DNA. This CDR3 has 13 amino acids. CDR1 is DFQATT and CDR2 is SNEGSKA in the germline V gene (reference sequence). The CDR3 loop is CSAIWRETYEQYF.

V and J are TRBV2 and TRBJ1-1. There are 13 residues in the CDR3. Germline V gene sequence: CDR1 SNHLY, CDR2 FYNNEI. The CDR3 here is CARTREGWTEAFF.

V is TRBV12-3 or TRBV12-4 and J is TRBJ2-3; TCRdb's assignment of TRBD1 cannot be checked, as there is no DNA. This CDR3 comprises 15 residues. The CDR3 here is CASSPGTVSTDTQYF.

CDR3 amino acids: CASSQIQGLNTEAFF. V usage is TRBV7-6 and J usage is TRBJ1-1; TCRdb's D call of TRBD1 is untestable without DNA. From germline, CDR1 is SGHVS and CDR2 FNYEAQ. This CDR3 contains 15 residues.

The CDR3 sequence: CASRSPDRSYEQYF. The chain couples TRBV6-1 to TRBJ2-7; TCRdb's D gene call, TRBD2, goes unchecked for lack of DNA. This CDR3 has 14 residues. Germline V gene sequence: CDR1 MNHNS, CDR2 SASEGT.

The V call is TRBV5-1, the J call TRBJ2-7. The germline V gene has CDR1 SGHRS and CDR2 YFSETQ. The CDR3 totals 14 residues. The CDR3 loop reads CASSSGLPSGEQYF.

V gene TRBV18 combines with J gene TRBJ2-3; TCRdb outputs TRBD1, but without DNA this stays unchecked. The CDR3 contains 15 residues. From germline, CDR1 is KGHSH and CDR2 LQKENI. The CDR3 is CASSPQGGWVDTQYF.

The chain joins TRBV20-1 to TRBJ1-6; TCRdb lists TRBD1, though no DNA is available to test this call. Germline CDR1 DFQATT, CDR2 SNEGSKA (reference sequence). The CDR3 has 14 residues. This CDR3 reads CSDPRPRTDSPLHF.

The chain joins TRBV9 to TRBJ1-3. CDR3 size: 14 residues. CDR1 is SGDLS, CDR2 YYNGEE, per germline. The CDR3 sequence is CASSKGGSGNTIYF.

The rearrangement joins TRBV4-2 to TRBJ2-3. There are 14 residues in the CDR3. Germline lookup yields CDR1 LGHNA and CDR2 YNFKEQ. The CDR3: CASSQLASGDTQYF.

This chain links TRBV7-2 with TRBJ2-7; TCRdb's D call, TRBD1, is unchecked because there is no DNA. The CDR3 extends over 15 amino acids. Germline CDR1 SGHTA, CDR2 FQGNSA. The CDR3: CASSDRGGQPIEQYF.

The CDR3 loop reads CSATGGTSGSWNEQFF. The V and J genes are TRBV20-1 and TRBJ2-1; TCRdb reports TRBD2, a call that lacks DNA to check it against. Per germline, CDR1 DFQATT and CDR2 SNEGSKA (reference sequence). The CDR3 runs 16 residues.

The rearrangement uses TRBV3-1 and TRBJ2-7; the TCRdb call, TRBD1, lacks DNA for checking. Germline assignment: CDR1 LGHDT and CDR2 YNNKEL (reference sequence). The CDR3 has 15 residues. CDR3 loop: CASSQDLQGGYEQYF.